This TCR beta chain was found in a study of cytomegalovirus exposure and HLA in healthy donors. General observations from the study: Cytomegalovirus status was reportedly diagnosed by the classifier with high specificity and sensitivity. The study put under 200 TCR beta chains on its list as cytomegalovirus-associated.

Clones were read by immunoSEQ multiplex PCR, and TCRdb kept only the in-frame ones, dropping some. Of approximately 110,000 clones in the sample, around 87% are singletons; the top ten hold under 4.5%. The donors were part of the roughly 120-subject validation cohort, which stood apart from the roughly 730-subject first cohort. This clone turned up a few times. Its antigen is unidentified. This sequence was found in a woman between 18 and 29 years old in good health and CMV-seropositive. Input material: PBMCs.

The CDR3 loop is CASSPTNTGELFF. The CDR3 coding sequence is TGTGCCAGCAGTCCCACGAACACCGGGGAGCTGTTTTTT. The chain uses TRBV27 and TRBJ2-2; D not certain. The CDR3 covers 13 residues. The V gene lost 5 bases and the J gene lost 0 bases, with 4 bases spanning the gap. Per the germline V gene, CDR1 is MNHEY and CDR2 is SMNVEV (reference sequence).